Shown below are 26 T cell receptor beta chains from a single sample sequenced in a study of spatial heterogeneity in lung cancer. Notes on the study in general: Higher tumor mutation counts went along with higher counts of expanded intratumoral alpha and beta TCRs.

Time point defined: sample taken at primary tumor resection. These receptors are not linked to any known antigen. TCRdb re-derived calls from the 5' RACE reads in MiXCR, one entry per CDR3 protein. The table shows approximately 610 distinct CDR3 sequences, with about a tenth occurring only once. The sequences come from lung tumor tissue, collected at surgery. The receptors derive from a female donor with early-stage non-small cell lung cancer.

This clonotype ranks as medium-sized. The chain has TRBV6-5 and TRBJ2-7; a possible D gene is TRBD1 (6 bases). Trimming stripped 4 bases from V and 7 bases from J, with 23 bases between. CDR3 length: 16 residues. Germline CDR1 is MNHEY and CDR2 is SVGAGI. The DNA for the CDR3 is TGTGCCAGCAGTTTTCGACAGGCCCTAGGGATACGTGAGCAGTACTTC. Translated: CASSFRQALGIREQYF.

Sample share makes this clonotype large. The rearrangement uses TRBV30 and TRBJ2-7; D is tentatively TRBD1 or TRBD2 (6 bases each). The CDR3 covers 14 residues. The V end lost 8 bases, the J end lost 3 bases, and 20 bases lay between the germline ends. Germline V gene data show CDR1 as GTSNPN and CDR2 as SVGIG (reference sequence). CDR3 amino acids: CALERRGSLYEQYF. For the CDR3, the DNA is TGTGCCCTCGAAAGGAGGGGGAGCCTCTACGAGCAGTACTTC.

Judged by abundance, this clonotype is large. The genes are TRBV5-6 and TRBJ1-2, with a tentative D call TRBD1 (6 bases). This CDR3 is 13 amino acids long. V was cut by 0 bases and J by 4 bases, with 7 bases left in between. Per the germline V gene, CDR1 is SGHDT and CDR2 is YYEEEE. The CDR3 is CASSLGGGYGYTF. For the CDR3, the DNA is TGTGCCAGCAGCTTGGGAGGGGGCTATGGCTACACCTTC.

This clonotype is large (0.1 to 1%) in the sample. This chain links TRBV5-1 with TRBJ2-3, with 10 bases that match TRBD1. Germline CDR1 is SGHRS and CDR2 is YFSETQ. V was pared by 4 bases and J by 6 bases, with 5 bases of the junction left unmatched. The CDR3 length is 14 residues. This chain's CDR3 is CASSLGQGVDTQYF. The CDR3 DNA reads TGCGCCAGCAGCCTCGGACAGGGGGTGGATACGCAGTATTTT.

This clonotype is medium-sized by share. The V call is TRBV14, the J call TRBJ2-3; D tentatively reads TRBD1 or TRBD2 (5 bases each). V gave up 0 bases and J gave up 4 bases, with 8 bases separating them. This CDR3 spans 14 amino acids. Germline V gene lookup returns CDR1 SGHDN and CDR2 FVKESK. CDR3 residues: CASSQDGTPDTQYF. The CDR3 region has the DNA TGTGCCAGCAGCCAAGATGGGACCCCAGATACGCAGTATTTT.

Within the sample, this clonotype is large. The rearrangement joins TRBV6-1 to TRBJ1-5; D possibly corresponds to TRBD1 (5 bases). This CDR3 contains 14 residues. Germline values: CDR1 MNHNS, CDR2 SASEGT. V was clipped by 2 bases and J by 3 bases, with 8 bases between them. The CDR3 bases are TGTGCCAGCAGTGAAAACGGGGCCAATCAGCCCCAGCATTTT. Protein: CASSENGANQPQHF.

Judged by abundance, this clonotype is medium-sized. The V gene is TRBV5-6, the J gene TRBJ2-5, with 7 nucleotides matching TRBD1. This CDR3 has 13 amino acids. With V trimmed by 5 bases and J by 3 bases, 4 bases remained unmatched. CDR1 is SGHDT, CDR2 YYEEEE, per germline. The CDR3 here is CASSPGQEETQYF. The CDR3 nucleotides are TGTGCCAGCAGTCCAGGACAGGAAGAGACCCAGTACTTC.

Within the sample, this clonotype is medium-sized. The chain joins TRBV5-6 to TRBJ1-4; the match to TRBD1 covers 9 bases. This CDR3 comprises 15 residues. Per the germline V gene, CDR1 is SGHDT and CDR2 is YYEEEE. The V and J ends lost 4 bases and 8 bases, in that order; junction bases with no gene match: 9. CDR3 nucleotides: TGTGCCAGCAGCGCAAGGACAGGGGTAGGGGAAAAACTGTTTTTT. It is translated as CASSARTGVGEKLFF.

In this sample, this clonotype turned up once. This chain uses TRBV3-2 with TRBJ2-1; TRBD1 was called by the table and not checked on the DNA. TRBV3-2 is noted as a pseudogene. There are 20 residues in the CDR3. CDR3 loop: CASSQEGDLGTGWSYNEQFF. The CDR3 bases are TGTGCCAGCAGCCAAGAAGGGGACTTAGGAACAGGGTGGTCCTACAATGAGCAGTTCTTC.

By frequency in the sample, this clonotype is medium-sized (0.01 to 0.1%). V usage is TRBV7-2 and J usage is TRBJ1-1; D is possibly TRBD1 (6 bases). V dropped 6 bases and J dropped 2 bases, with 13 bases sitting between them. The length of the CDR3 is 14 residues. Germline V lookup: CDR1 SGHTA, CDR2 FQGNSA. The CDR3 nucleotides are TGTGCCAGCAGAAGGGGGTCAACCAACACTGAAGCTTTCTTT. It encodes CASRRGSTNTEAFF.

This clonotype counts as medium-sized. The chain combines TRBV5-1 with TRBJ2-7, with D perhaps matching TRBD1 (6 bases). V lost 4 bases, J lost 2 bases, and 16 bases lay in between. CDR3 length equals 15 residues. Per the germline V gene, CDR1 is SGHRS and CDR2 is YFSETQ. The CDR3 region is CASSLGTRSTYEQYF. In DNA form, the CDR3 reads TGCGCCAGCAGCCTAGGGACAAGATCCACCTACGAGCAGTACTTC.

By sample share, this clonotype is medium-sized. The V call is TRBV20-1, the J call TRBJ1-1; D is unresolved. There are 11 residues in the CDR3. Trimming took off 3 bases at V and 1 base at J, with 3 bases between the two ends. CDR1 is DFQATT, CDR2 SNEGSKA, per germline (reference sequence). The CDR3 spells CSASRNTEAFF. CDR3 bases: TGCAGTGCTAGCCGGAACACTGAAGCTTTCTTT.

Judged by abundance, this clonotype is medium-sized. The chain links TRBV30 to TRBJ2-1, with D tentatively TRBD1 or TRBD2 (5 bases each). The CDR3 is 12 amino acids. Germline values: CDR1 GTSNPN, CDR2 SVGIG (reference sequence). V was pared by 6 bases and J by 9 bases, with 15 bases between. CDR3 DNA: TGTGCCTGCGGGACGGTTGGACCTGAGCAGTTCTTC. Residues: CACGTVGPEQFF.

Judged by abundance, this clonotype is medium-sized. As the CDR3 is not closed by the conserved phenylalanine or tryptophan, this likely results from a read error. The DNA is omitted, as the CDR3 cannot be located on it reliably, and the CDR3 follows TCRdb's listing. This chain connects TRBV20-1 to TRBJ2-7; the table's D call, TRBD1, was not checked against the DNA. Germline V gene lookup returns CDR1 DFQATT and CDR2 SNEGSKA (reference sequence). The CDR3 is 15 amino acids in total, end residues counted. This CDR3 reads CSARDSGTGLSTLSL.

By frequency in the sample, this clonotype is medium-sized (0.01 to 0.1%). The chain carries TRBV20-1 and TRBJ2-3, with D possibly matching TRBD2 (6 bases). V was cut by 3 bases and J by 6 bases, with 16 bases left in between. This CDR3 has 14 residues. CDR1 and CDR2 from the germline V gene are DFQATT and SNEGSKA (reference sequence). CDR3 sequence reads: CSASRDLEGDTQYF. CDR3 nucleotides: TGCAGTGCTAGTCGGGACCTGGAGGGGGATACGCAGTATTTT.

A few counts support this clonotype. The CDR3 spells CASSPGTSSQYF. The CDR3 DNA reads as TGTGCCAGCAGCCCTGGGACTAGCTCTCAGTACTTC. The rearrangement uses TRBV7-2 and TRBJ2-5; 9 nucleotides agree with TRBD2. The germline V gene has CDR1 SGHTA and CDR2 FQGNSA. This CDR3 contains 12 residues. Trimming at V came to 5 bases and at J to 11 bases, leaving 6 bases not matched to a gene.

This clonotype is classed as large. The chain carries TRBV28 and TRBJ2-7; 7 nucleotides agree with TRBD2. The V gene end was trimmed by 7 bases and the J gene end by 4 bases; junction bases not matched to a gene: 7. CDR1 is MDHEN and CDR2 is SYDVKM in the germline V gene. The CDR3 sequence is 13 residues long. The CDR3 reads CASTPGGTYEQYF. The CDR3 region has the DNA TGTGCCAGCACACCGGGAGGTACGTACGAGCAGTACTTC.

This clonotype is classed as hyperexpanded. The chain has TRBV29-1 and TRBJ2-5, with 10 bases fitting TRBD2. The germline V gene has CDR1 SQVTM and CDR2 ANQGSEA. The CDR3 is made up of 14 amino acids. Germline trimming cut 4 bases from V and 1 base from J; bases unmatched to any gene: 3. The CDR3 reads CSVGLAGSQETQYF. The CDR3 DNA sequence: TGCAGCGTTGGACTAGCGGGTTCCCAAGAGACCCAGTACTTC.

This clonotype is large in the sample. As DNA, the CDR3 is TGCAGCGTACAGGGCTTGATCGGAGATGAGCAGTTCTTC. As protein: CSVQGLIGDEQFF. V gene TRBV29-1 combines with J gene TRBJ2-1, with a possible D match to TRBD1 (6 bases). There are 13 residues in the CDR3. The germline gives CDR1 SQVTM, CDR2 ANQGSEA. Trimming shortened V by 6 bases and J by 8 bases, and 17 bases separated the two germline ends.

By share, this clonotype ranks as large. The CDR3 coding sequence is TGCAGTGCTAGACTAGCGGGGCGGCCCACAGATACGCAGTATTTT. It translates to CSARLAGRPTDTQYF. The chain couples TRBV20-1 to TRBJ2-3, with TRBD2 matching over 9 bases. Germline CDR1 DFQATT, CDR2 SNEGSKA (reference sequence). The CDR3 contains 15 residues. V shed 2 bases and J 2 bases; nucleotides not matched to a gene: 5.

By frequency in the sample, this clonotype is large. This chain connects TRBV12-3 or TRBV12-4 to TRBJ2-1, with D possibly TRBD1 on 5 matching bases. Trimming shortened V by 6 bases and J by 0 bases, and 15 bases separated the two germline ends. This CDR3 has 16 amino acids. The CDR3 is CASSKAGFSSYNEQFF. CDR3 coding DNA: TGTGCCAGCAGCAAAGCAGGGTTCAGCTCCTACAATGAGCAGTTCTTC.

The genes are TRBV6-6 and TRBJ1-5; D ambiguous. Per germline, CDR1 MNHNY and CDR2 SVGAGI (reference sequence). The CDR3 length is 14 residues. Deletions cut 6 bases from V and 4 bases from J, with 13 bases between. CDR3 sequence (DNA): TGTGCCAGCAGCCAGGCTACGGTTAATCAGCCCCAGCATTTT. It encodes CASSQATVNQPQHF.

The chain carries TRBV20-1 and TRBJ2-4; a weak D match, TRBD1 (6 bases). The CDR3 runs 15 residues. Trimming stripped 6 bases from V and 2 bases from J, with 17 bases between. CDR1 and CDR2 (germline): DFQATT, SNEGSKA (reference sequence). The chain's CDR3 is CSARDGTKTKNIQYF. The CDR3 bases are TGCAGTGCCCGCGACGGGACAAAGACCAAAAACATTCAGTACTTC.

The J gene is TRBJ1-2, the V gene TRBV3-1; possible D gene TRBD1, 5 bases. V was clipped by 0 bases and J by 5 bases, with 13 bases between them. Per germline, CDR1 LGHDT and CDR2 YNNKEL (reference sequence). This CDR3 comprises 15 residues. This CDR3 reads CASSQDPGSAYGYTF. The CDR3 DNA follows: TGTGCCAGCAGCCAAGACCCAGGGTCCGCTTATGGCTACACCTTC.

The rearrangement uses TRBV7-8 and TRBJ2-1; 12 nucleotides line up with TRBD2. Germline-derived CDR1 and CDR2 are SGHVS and FQNEAQ. V lost 5 bases and J lost 9; bases outside the gene matches: 23. The CDR3 totals 20 residues. The CDR3 nucleotides read TGTGCCAGCAGCAGAGAGCTCTTTCCCAGGACTAGCGGGATGCGGGGTGAGCAGTTCTTC. Encoded protein: CASSRELFPRTSGMRGEQFF.

This clonotype was recorded once. The chain carries TRBV6-2 or TRBV6-3 and TRBJ1-4; a weak D match, TRBD1 (5 bases). The CDR3 extends over 14 amino acids. V lost 8 bases and J lost 6, with 16 bases in between. CDR1 is MNHEY and CDR2 is SVGEGT in the germline V gene. CDR3 DNA sequence: TGTGCCAGCGGCCGACAGAGCTTCGATGAAAAACTGTTTTTT. Amino acids: CASGRQSFDEKLFF.